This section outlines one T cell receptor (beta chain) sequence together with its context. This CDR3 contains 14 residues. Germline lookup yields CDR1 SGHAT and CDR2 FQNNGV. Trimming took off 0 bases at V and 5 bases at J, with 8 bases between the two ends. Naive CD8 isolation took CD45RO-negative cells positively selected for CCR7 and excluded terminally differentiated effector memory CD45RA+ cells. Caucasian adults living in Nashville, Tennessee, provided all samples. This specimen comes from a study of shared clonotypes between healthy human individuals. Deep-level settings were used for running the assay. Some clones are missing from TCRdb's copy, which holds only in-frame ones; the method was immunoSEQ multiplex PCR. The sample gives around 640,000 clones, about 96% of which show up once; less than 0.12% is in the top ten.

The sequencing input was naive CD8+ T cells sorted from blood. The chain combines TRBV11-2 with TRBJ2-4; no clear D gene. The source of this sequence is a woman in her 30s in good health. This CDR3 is CASSLEAGENIQYF. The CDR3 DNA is TGTGCCAGCAGCTTAGAGGCCGGAGAAAACATTCAGTACTTC.